Reported below is one T cell receptor beta chain. The data derive from a study of cytomegalovirus exposure and HLA in healthy donors. Both 60 Vbeta primers and 13 Jbeta primers went into the PCR. Here immunoSEQ multiplex PCR was the method, and the copy in TCRdb shows in-frame clones only, minus some. The sample records about 270,000 clones, around two thirds being singletons. The V end was cut by 4 bases, the J end by 2 bases, with 13 bases between. From germline, CDR1 is SGDLS and CDR2 YYNGEE. CDR3 size: 15 residues. The receptor was isolated from a female donor in good health and CMV-seronegative. The sample taken for sequencing was PBMCs. The chain couples TRBV9 to TRBJ1-3; TRBD1 is a possible D gene (5 bases). The chain's CDR3 is CASSSRQSPGNTIYF. In DNA, the CDR3 is TGTGCCAGCAGCTCCCGACAGTCTCCTGGAAACACCATATATTTT. Variable domain in full (rest from reference TRBV9 and TRBJ1-3): DSGVTQTPKHLITATGQRVTLRCSPRSGDLSVYWYQQSLDQGLQFLIQYYNGEERAKGNILERFSAQQFPDLHSELNLSSLELGDSALYFCASSSRQSPGNTIYFGEGSWLTVV.